Listed below are T cell receptor beta chains from one sample, sequenced in a study of blood T cell repertoires in COVID-19. TCRdb's table, derived via immunoSEQ multiplex PCR, lists solely in-frame clones and lacks some. The sample includes about 190,000 clones, around 85% of them seen just once. Sequencing was carried out using peripheral blood. Receptors originate from a man between 45 and 60 years old who had recovered from COVID-19. Each CDR3 is given with its conserved first and last residue.

v_call	j_call	cdr3_aa
TRBV7-3	TRBJ2-1	CASSPGTGYYNEQFF
TRBV19	TRBJ2-7	CASSIDPVSEQYF
TRBV28	TRBJ1-2	CATVDRNYGYTF
TRBV7-3	TRBJ2-1	CASSWRGDKTDEQFF
TRBV19	TRBJ2-3	CASSMGSGSTDTQYF
TRBV19	TRBJ1-5	CASSTGDRGLIQPQHF
TRBV4-3	TRBJ2-4	CASSQARERGAFAKNIQYF
TRBV9	TRBJ2-5	CASSVGTGGPETQYF
TRBV24-1	TRBJ2-3	CATSDGLAGYTDTQYF
TRBV5-1	TRBJ2-1	CASSLSGSSYNEQFF
TRBV5-6	TRBJ2-2	CASSQLGQGGSNTGELFF
TRBV5-4	TRBJ2-7	CASSIQTGADIYEQYF
TRBV7-2	TRBJ2-1	CASSLPWGRREQFF
TRBV7-2	TRBJ2-1	CASSMGLADEQFF
TRBV21-1	TRBJ2-3	CASSGRGERDTDTQYF
TRBV15	TRBJ1-1	CATSRADSTEAFF
TRBV20-1	TRBJ2-7	CSAVPGYEQYF
TRBV12-3/TRBV12-4	TRBJ2-7	CASSYSGYEQYF
TRBV5-1	TRBJ2-7	CASSLERARYEQYF
TRBV6-6	TRBJ2-1	CASSTREGLSYNEQFF
TRBV7-2	TRBJ2-7	CASSLAVAGAYEQYF
TRBV3-1/TRBV3-2	TRBJ2-1	CASSQGGSTAYNEQFF
TRBV2	TRBJ2-2	CASGSGANTGELFF
TRBV7-9	TRBJ2-7	CASSLEDRFYEQYF
TRBV14	TRBJ2-5	CASSQQIQETQYF
TRBV5-1	TRBJ2-1	CASIFRNEQFF
TRBV7-2	TRBJ2-7	CASSFSGGTYEQYF
TRBV30	TRBJ1-2	CAWSFRRGYTF
TRBV29-1	TRBJ2-1	CSVELTNEQFF
TRBV7-2	TRBJ2-3	CASSLVGTECHF
TRBV6-5	TRBJ2-3	CASLSGRATDTQYF
TRBV4-1	TRBJ2-3	CASSQAGYGADTQYF
TRBV27	TRBJ1-2	CASSFAGRGYGYTF
TRBV19	TRBJ1-3	CASSMTGPGNTIYF
TRBV6-4	TRBJ1-1	CASSDSYGQGMGRSTEAFF
TRBV5-4	TRBJ2-7	CASSLGPGVIDEQYF
TRBV11-2	TRBJ1-5	CASSLGSNQPQHF
TRBV27	TRBJ2-3	CASSVRLAGGGTDTQYF
TRBV27	TRBJ2-1	CASSLKGVDRDFSYNEQFF
TRBV5-1	TRBJ2-7	CASSYVDISYEQYF
TRBV11-3	TRBJ2-7	CASSRGQGAYEQYF
TRBV6-1	TRBJ1-1	CASRETGGNTEAFF
TRBV28	TRBJ2-1	CASISGSLGNEQFF
TRBV11-2	TRBJ1-2	CASSFLGQGEASTF
TRBV11-2	TRBJ2-5	CASSYNDGREGETQYF
TRBV18	TRBJ2-7	CASSPTGNAYEQYF